This TCR beta chain was obtained from a study of cytomegalovirus exposure and HLA in healthy donors. The PCR had 60 Vbeta and 13 Jbeta primers. Some clones are missing from TCRdb's copy, which holds only in-frame ones; the method was immunoSEQ multiplex PCR. Found here are fewer than 250,000 clones, 87% of them singletons; the top ten hold around 1%. Germline loops: CDR1 MGHRA, CDR2 YSYEKL. This CDR3 region has 14 residues. The source of this sequence is a boy younger than 10 in good health and CMV-seronegative. This chain joins TRBV4-1 and TRBJ2-5; 9 nucleotides agree with TRBD1. Gene TRBJ2-7 matches the end of the DNA better, so the J call may be wrong. Specimen: PBMCs. CDR3 amino acids: CASSPGQGKDEQYF. CDR3 bases: TGCGCCAGCAGTCCCGGACAGGGGAAAGACGAGCAGTACTTC.